There are a few counts of the clone carrying this TCR beta chain. Its antigen is unidentified. Method: immunoSEQ multiplex PCR; TCRdb's copy keeps in-frame clones and lacks some. The table lists about 240,000 clones, approximately 86% of them singletons. This record comes from a study of cytomegalovirus exposure and HLA in healthy donors. As for the study in general: The same platform was used for the approximately 110 validation repertoires and the approximately 670 first-cohort repertoires, a later analysis reported. Study observations and caveats: Most TCR sequences showed up rarely, but some public TCRs showed up in many donors. Under in vitro conditions, a few CMV-associated chains were confirmed as specific for CMV antigens. According to reports, the classifier identified cytomegalovirus status with high specificity and sensitivity.

CDR1 is LNHDA, CDR2 SQIVND, per germline (reference sequence). The CDR3 covers 12 residues. V was pared by 5 bases and J by 9 bases, with 5 bases of the junction left unmatched. The chain has TRBV19 and TRBJ1-2; 8 bases fit TRBD1. Sequences were obtained from PBMCs. The sequence was collected from a woman in her 30s in good health and CMV-seropositive. The CDR3 DNA follows: TGTGCCAGTAGTGGACAGGGTACGAGCTACACCTTC. Protein sequence: CASSGQGTSYTF. The full variable domain, with the rest looked up from reference TRBV19 and TRBJ1-2, is DGGITQSPKYLFRKEGQNVTLSCEQNLNHDAMYWYRQDPGQGLRLIYYSQIVNDFQKGDIAEGYSVSREKKESFPLTVTSAQKNPTAFYLCASSGQGTSYTFGSGTRLTVV.